This T cell receptor beta chain was identified during a study of blood T cell repertoires in COVID-19 (TCRdb year 2020). Turning to the overall study: Samples covering the acute and convalescent phases of COVID-19 were provided by collaborators in the United States, Italy and Spain. The material from the prospective study consisted of cDNA or gDNA derived from T cells, B-cell-depleted T cells, or PBMCs. Subjects who had been exposed to COVID-19, were actively infected with it, or had recovered from it provided the deeply sampled blood TCRbeta repertoires that made up the dataset. The repertoires were released in a freely available public database meant as a resource for research on the immune response to SARS-CoV-2. Samples came from the ongoing ImmuneRACE study (first 160 participants) plus 1,254 subjects from 6 global collaborators. The sample metadata nearly always contained a de-identified subject ID, COVID-19 status, age in years and sex. Where available, HLA class I and class II types were obtained from metadata supplied by the sample provider rather than from assay-based typing. The paper's findings and limits, for the study overall: How much clinical and demographic metadata was included differed by source and by participant, and the metadata was provided uncurated.

Enrolling through a virtual design, the prospective study's participants ranged in age from about 18 to 100 years and lived across some 23 United States geographic areas. In the prospective study, cohorts were assigned on the basis of participant-reported clinical history obtained from a screening survey and a study questionnaire. Mobile phlebotomists in the prospective study collected whole blood, serum and a nasopharyngeal or oropharyngeal swab from every participant. Participants in the prospective study had the option to provide additional blood draws and questionnaires over a roughly 2-month period. Before DNA extraction, blood samples from the prospective study were shipped at room temperature or frozen. TCRbeta CDR3 regions were amplified from genomic DNA using the immunoSEQ Assay, a bias-controlled multiplex PCR. Processing in the source paper ran as follows. The number of nucleated cells in each sample was estimated from the amplification of reference gene primers within the assay. Sequence reads were collapsed and filtered to measure the absolute abundance of every unique TCRbeta CDR3 rearrangement. For each sample, productive Simpson clonality was calculated by taking the square root of Simpson's diversity index across productive rearrangements. As stored in TCRdb, this immuneACCESS dataset retains in-frame rearrangements with V and J assigned. A fraction of the clones does not appear; measured against another copy, unresolved V genes explain less than half of the discrepancy, and the remainder lacks a known reason. The DNA gave D and trimming, while V, J and clone size come from that table. Recorded for this sample are hundreds of thousands of clones; nearly 90% of them occurred a single time. In total, the top ten clones hold under 2.5% of the sample.

Of note for this clone: Its antigen is not yet known. No per-base quality is available; no much larger clone lies one base away.

The clonotype originates from a woman aged 18 to 35 with acute COVID-19. The sample was PBMCs or T cells enriched from blood (not recorded which).

The CDR3 in this case is CASNLQGSYEQYF. The bases read TGTGCCAGCAACCTACAGGGATCCTACGAGCAGTACTTC. The chain employs TRBV7-9 and TRBJ2-7, with TRBD1 as a weak D call on 6 bases. As encoded in the germline V gene (reference sequence), CDR1 is SEHNR while CDR2 is FQNEAQ. V drops 7 bases and J drops 1 base, leaving 11 bases in between. From its cysteine to its phenylalanine, the CDR3 spans 13 amino acids. This entry keeps only the CDR3 DNA: 39 bases, framed from base 1.